The entry below gives a single T cell receptor beta chain sequence along with its context. Its antigen is not identified. It is likely a read error, because the conserved phenylalanine at the end of the CDR3 is missing. Out of unsorted whole blood came the blood RNA, and germline DNA was extracted as well. Chronic HBV infection affected patients, none of whom had received treatment. These data originate in a study of tumor-infiltrating lymphocytes in primary liver carcinoma. Study details: Sequenced samples came back with roughly 3.5 to 7.5 million productive TCRbeta reads, and the counts looked alike across tissue types. General observations from the study: Tumor tissue displayed a significantly greater top-250-clone fraction than blood (p = 0.039). Bulk, unsorted sampling meant CD4+ and CD8+ repertoires went uncompared.

The germline V gene has CDR1 SGHAT and CDR2 FQDESV (reference sequence). The CDR3 runs to 15 residues. V shed 5 bases and J shed 2 bases, with 13 bases lying between them. With a constant-region primer, TCR beta cDNA was made from around 520 ng of total RNA. Investigators got TCR beta libraries out of three nested multiplex PCR rounds, done with slightly modified ARM-PCR. TRBV1-TRBV30 forward primers paired with a C-beta reverse primer were used in the first two PCR rounds, which ran around 10 cycles each. One entry per CDR3 protein results from TCRdb running MiXCR on the multiplex PCR reads. The data contain over 250,000 distinct CDR3 sequences, about 50% of them singletons.

Sequencing was done on a sample of peripheral blood. The chain joins TRBV11-1 to TRBJ2-1; D not certain. The sequence came from a woman in her twenties or thirties with primary liver carcinoma and hepatitis B virus infection. In DNA form, the CDR3 reads TGTGCCAGCAGCCCTTTTGGCGGACCCTACAATGAGCAGTTCTTA. The encoded protein is CASSPFGGPYNEQFL.